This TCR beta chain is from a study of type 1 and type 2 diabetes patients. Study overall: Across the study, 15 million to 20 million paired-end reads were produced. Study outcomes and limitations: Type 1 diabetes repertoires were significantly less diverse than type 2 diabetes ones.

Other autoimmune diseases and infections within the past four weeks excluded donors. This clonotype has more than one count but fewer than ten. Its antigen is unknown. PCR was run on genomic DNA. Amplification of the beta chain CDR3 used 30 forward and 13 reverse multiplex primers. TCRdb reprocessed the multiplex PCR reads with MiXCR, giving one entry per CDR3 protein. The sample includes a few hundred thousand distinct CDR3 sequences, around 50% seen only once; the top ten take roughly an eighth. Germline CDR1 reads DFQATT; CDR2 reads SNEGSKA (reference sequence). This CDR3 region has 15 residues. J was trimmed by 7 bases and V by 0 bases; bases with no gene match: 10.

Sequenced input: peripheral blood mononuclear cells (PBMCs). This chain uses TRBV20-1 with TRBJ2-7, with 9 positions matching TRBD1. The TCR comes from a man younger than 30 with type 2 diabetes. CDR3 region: CSARDIRDRVGEQYF. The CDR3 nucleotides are TGCAGTGCTAGAGACATCCGGGACAGGGTAGGAGAGCAGTACTTC.